A single sample is the source of the 12 T cell receptor beta chains below, sequenced in a study of patients and donors after allogeneic stem cell transplantation. MiXCR, run by TCRdb on the RT-PCR reads, gives a single entry per CDR3 protein. The sample contains 190,000 or so distinct CDR3 sequences, 38% of which appear only once. The sample was blood, either unsorted or a sorted T cell fraction (not recorded which). The source of these receptors is a human donor who was either an allogeneic HSCT recipient or a stem cell or donor lymphocyte infusion donor (not recorded which). It is not recorded whose cells these are; they may come from a transplant donor.

This chain links TRBV5-1 with TRBJ1-4; 7 bases are shared with TRBD1. The CDR3 has 15 amino acids. From germline, CDR1 is SGHRS and CDR2 YFSETQ. Losses at the gene ends were 4 bases for V and 2 bases for J; bases not matched to a gene: 5. The CDR3 coding sequence is TGCGCCAGCAGCCCCCCGGGACAGACTAATGAAAAACTGTTTTTT. As protein: CASSPPGQTNEKLFF.

The chain employs TRBV7-8 and TRBJ1-5; D uncertain. This CDR3 has 15 amino acids. Germline V gives CDR1 SGHVS, CDR2 FQNEAQ. The V end was cut by 0 bases, the J end by 4 bases, with 10 bases between. In DNA, the CDR3 is TGTGCCAGCAGCTTAGCTGCCCCCGGGAATCAGCCCCAGCATTTT. Translating it yields CASSLAAPGNQPQHF.

The chain combines TRBV6-2 or TRBV6-3 with TRBJ2-7; D not resolved. This CDR3 has 13 amino acids. Germline lookup yields CDR1 MNHEY and CDR2 SVGEGT. Deletions cut 0 bases from V and 3 bases from J, with 6 bases between. The CDR3 reads CASSYSRSYEQYF. For the CDR3, the DNA is TGTGCCAGCAGTTACTCGCGAAGCTACGAGCAGTACTTC.

The chain carries TRBV5-6 and TRBJ2-6; D ambiguous. V shed 2 bases and J shed 9 bases, with 6 bases lying between them. Germline V CDR1 and CDR2: SGHDT, YYEEEE. CDR3 size: 12 residues. For the CDR3, the DNA is TGTGCCAGCAGCTTCAGAGGCAACGTCCTGACTTTC. It translates to CASSFRGNVLTF.

The chain has TRBV7-9 and TRBJ2-3; no firm D call. Germline V gives CDR1 SEHNR, CDR2 FQNEAQ (reference sequence). Trimming removed 5 bases at V and 2 bases at J, with 14 bases between. The CDR3 loop spans 15 amino acids. The CDR3 spells CASSGVPRVTDTQYF. As DNA, the CDR3 is TGTGCCAGCAGCGGCGTGCCTCGGGTCACAGATACGCAGTATTTT.

The sample holds a few counts of this clonotype. The rearrangement joins TRBV7-2 to TRBJ1-3; D unclear. The CDR3 sequence is 13 residues long. The V gene's germline CDR1 is SGHTA and CDR2 FQGNSA. Trimming left V 11 bases short and J 0 bases short, with 11 bases between. This chain's CDR3 is CASQTVSGNTIYF. CDR3 nucleotides: TGTGCCTCCCAAACAGTCTCTGGAAACACCATATATTTT.

The V call is TRBV5-1, the J call TRBJ1-1; D not resolved. V lost 3 bases and J 2 bases, leaving 11 bases between the germline ends. This CDR3 comprises 14 residues. Germline CDR1 is SGHRS and CDR2 is YFSETQ. The DNA for the CDR3 is TGCGCCAGCAGCTCCACGACGGTTAACACTGAAGCTTTCTTT. This sequence encodes CASSSTTVNTEAFF.

This clonotype was seen more than once but under ten times. V gene TRBV9 combines with J gene TRBJ1-6; 8 nucleotides align to TRBD1. The germline gives CDR1 SGDLS, CDR2 YYNGEE. The CDR3 has 15 residues. V lost 2 bases and J lost 10; bases outside the gene matches: 8. The CDR3 sequence is CASSVVGQGASPLHF. CDR3 nucleotide sequence: TGTGCCAGCAGCGTCGTTGGACAGGGAGCCTCACCCCTCCACTTT.

The CDR3: CASSLSTGKETQYF. CDR3 nucleotides: TGCGCCAGCAGCTTGTCGACAGGGAAGGAGACCCAGTACTTC. The V call is TRBV5-1, the J call TRBJ2-5, with 7 bases lining up with TRBD1. V lost 1 base to trimming and J lost 5 bases; unmatched junction nucleotides: 5. CDR3 size: 14 residues. In germline, CDR1 is SGHRS, CDR2 YFSETQ.

The chain combines TRBV12-3 or TRBV12-4 with TRBJ2-1; no definite D call. Between the trimmed V and J ends, which lost 3 bases and 0 bases, there was a span of 9 bases. There are 15 residues in the CDR3. CDR3 protein: CASSLLWSSYNEQFF. The CDR3 region has the DNA TGTGCCAGCAGTTTGCTTTGGAGCTCCTACAATGAGCAGTTCTTC.

With regard to this clonotype: The junction departs from the called germline gene at one end, perhaps through a read error. The chain uses TRBV2 and TRBJ2-2; maybe TRBD2 (5 bases). This CDR3 spans 11 amino acids. Germline CDR1 and CDR2: SNHLY and FYNNEI. The CDR3 loop is CASIRTGDLFF. For the CDR3, the DNA is TGTGCCAGCATTCGCACCGGGGATCTGTTTTTT.

This clonotype was counted only a few times. V and J are TRBV28 and TRBJ2-7; D is unclear. Germline-derived CDR1 and CDR2 are MDHEN and SYDVKM. V was trimmed by 5 bases and J by 3 bases, leaving 2 bases between them. CDR3 length equals 10 residues. CDR3 region: CASSGYEQYF. CDR3 nucleotides: TGTGCCAGCAGTGGCTACGAGCAGTACTTC.